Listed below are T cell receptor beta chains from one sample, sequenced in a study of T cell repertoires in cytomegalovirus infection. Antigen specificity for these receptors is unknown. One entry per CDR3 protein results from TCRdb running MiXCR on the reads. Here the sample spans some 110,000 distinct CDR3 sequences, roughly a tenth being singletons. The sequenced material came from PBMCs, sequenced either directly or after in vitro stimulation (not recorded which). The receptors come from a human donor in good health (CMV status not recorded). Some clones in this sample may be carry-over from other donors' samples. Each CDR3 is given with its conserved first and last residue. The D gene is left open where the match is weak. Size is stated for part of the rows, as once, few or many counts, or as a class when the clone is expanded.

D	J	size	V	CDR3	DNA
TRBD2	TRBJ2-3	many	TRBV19	CASSIPASGSWPDTQYF	TGTGCCAGTAGTATACCGGCTAGCGGGAGCTGGCCAGATACGCAGTATTTT
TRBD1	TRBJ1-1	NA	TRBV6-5	CASSYSYMTGKATEAFF	TGTGCCAGCAGTTACTCGTATATGACAGGGAAGGCGACTGAAGCTTTCTTT
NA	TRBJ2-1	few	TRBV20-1	CSAGGASAYNEQFF	TGCAGTGCTGGCGGGGCTAGCGCCTACAATGAGCAGTTCTTC
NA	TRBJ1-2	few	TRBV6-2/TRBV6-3	CASSSGPVSGGYTF	TGTGCCAGCAGTTCCGGACCCGTATCAGGTGGCTACACCTTC
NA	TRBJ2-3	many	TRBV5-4	CASSHPPGSTDTQYF	TGTGCCAGCAGCCACCCCCCGGGAAGCACAGATACGCAGTATTTT
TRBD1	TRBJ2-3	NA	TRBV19	CASSTGQATDTQYF	TGTGCCAGTAGTACCGGACAGGCCACAGATACGCAGTATTTT
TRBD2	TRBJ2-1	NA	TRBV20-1	CSARASGRWDNEQFF	TGCAGTGCTAGAGCTAGCGGGAGATGGGACAATGAGCAGTTCTTC
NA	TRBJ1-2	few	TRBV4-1	CASSQLPPRDGANYGYTF	TGCGCCAGCAGCCAATTACCGCCGAGGGACGGAGCTAACTATGGCTACACCTTC
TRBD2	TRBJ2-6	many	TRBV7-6	CASSKEGLAGGASGANVLTF	TGTGCCAGCAGCAAAGAGGGACTAGCGGGAGGGGCCTCTGGGGCCAACGTCCTGACTTTC
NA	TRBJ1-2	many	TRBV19	CASSMGGFNYGYTF	TGTGCCAGTAGTATGGGAGGGTTTAACTATGGCTACACCTTC
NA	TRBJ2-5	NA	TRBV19	CASSFFSGETQYF	TGTGCCAGTAGTTTCTTCTCGGGCGAGACCCAGTACTTC
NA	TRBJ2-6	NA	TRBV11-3	CASSLGVDEDDSGANVLTF	TGTGCCAGCAGCTTAGGGGTTGACGAAGACGACTCTGGGGCCAACGTCCTGACTTTC
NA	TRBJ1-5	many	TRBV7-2	CASSLAGGGNQPQHF	TGTGCCAGCAGCTTAGCCGGGGGCGGCAATCAGCCCCAGCATTTT